This T cell receptor beta chain was sequenced for a study of T-cell memory formation after mild COVID-19. The overall study: Across donors, TCR clusters were largely donor specific. Study-wide results and limits: CD4+ contracting clones lay mainly in CM and EM, CD8+ ones in EMRA. Some SARS-CoV-2-responding clones were already detected in memory before infection.

In the case of this clonotype: The target antigen is unknown.

Each CDR3 protein gets one entry after TCRdb re-called the 5' RACE reads with MiXCR. The sample shows some 300,000 distinct CDR3 sequences, 20% of them seen only once. V gave up 0 bases and J gave up 3 bases; unmatched junction bases: 7. Per germline, CDR1 LNHNV and CDR2 YYDKDF (reference sequence). The CDR3 runs to 16 residues. The source material was PBMCs or a T cell subset sorted from them (not recorded which). The TCR was taken from a man aged 18 to 35 who had mild COVID-19 (a few samples of this study predate the infection). Cell type and time point are not known. The chain links TRBV15 to TRBJ2-7; 8 bases agree with TRBD2. The CDR3 nucleotides read TGTGCCACCAGCAGAGATCCGGGAGGGGTCGTCTACGAGCAGTACTTC. Its translation is CATSRDPGGVVYEQYF.